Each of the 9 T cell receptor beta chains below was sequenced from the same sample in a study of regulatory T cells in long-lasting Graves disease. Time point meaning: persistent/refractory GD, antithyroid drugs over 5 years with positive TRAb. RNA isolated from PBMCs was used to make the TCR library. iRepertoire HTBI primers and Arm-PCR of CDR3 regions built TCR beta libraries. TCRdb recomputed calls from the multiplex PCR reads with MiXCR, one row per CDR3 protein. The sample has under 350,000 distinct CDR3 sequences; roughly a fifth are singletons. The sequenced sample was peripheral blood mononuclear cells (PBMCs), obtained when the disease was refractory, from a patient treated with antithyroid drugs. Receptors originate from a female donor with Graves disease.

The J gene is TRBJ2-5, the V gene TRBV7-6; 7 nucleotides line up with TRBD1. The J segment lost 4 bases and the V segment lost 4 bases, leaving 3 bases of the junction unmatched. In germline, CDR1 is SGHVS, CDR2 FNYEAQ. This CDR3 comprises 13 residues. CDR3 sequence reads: CASSSSGGETQYF. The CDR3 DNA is TGTGCCAGCAGCTCCTCAGGGGGAGAGACCCAGTACTTC.

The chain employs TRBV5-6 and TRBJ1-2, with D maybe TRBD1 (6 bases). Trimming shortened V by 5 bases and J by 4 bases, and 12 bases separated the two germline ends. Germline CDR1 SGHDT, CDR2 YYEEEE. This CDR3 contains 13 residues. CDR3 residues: CASRPDRSYGYTF. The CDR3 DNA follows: TGTGCCAGCAGACCCGACAGGTCCTATGGCTACACCTTC.

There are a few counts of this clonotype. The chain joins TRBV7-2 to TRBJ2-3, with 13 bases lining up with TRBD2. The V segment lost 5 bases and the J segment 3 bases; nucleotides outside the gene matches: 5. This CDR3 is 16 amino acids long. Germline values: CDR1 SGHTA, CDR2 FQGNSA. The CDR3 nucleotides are TGTGCCAGCAGCCCCCGGACTAGCGGGAGAACAGATACGCAGTATTTT. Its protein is CASSPRTSGRTDTQYF.

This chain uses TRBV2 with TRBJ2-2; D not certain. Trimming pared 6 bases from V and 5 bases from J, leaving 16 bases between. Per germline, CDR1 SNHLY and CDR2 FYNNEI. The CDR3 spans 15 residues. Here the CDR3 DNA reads TGTGCCAGCAGCTCCCGGGTGGGCGGAACCGGGGAGCTGTTTTTT. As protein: CASSSRVGGTGELFF.

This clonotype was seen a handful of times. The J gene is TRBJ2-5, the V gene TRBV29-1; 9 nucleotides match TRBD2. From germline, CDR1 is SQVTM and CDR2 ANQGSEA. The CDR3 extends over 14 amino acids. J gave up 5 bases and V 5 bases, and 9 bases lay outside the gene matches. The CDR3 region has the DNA TGCAGCGTTTCCTTAGCGGGGGTAGTGGAGACCCAGTACTTC. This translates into CSVSLAGVVETQYF.

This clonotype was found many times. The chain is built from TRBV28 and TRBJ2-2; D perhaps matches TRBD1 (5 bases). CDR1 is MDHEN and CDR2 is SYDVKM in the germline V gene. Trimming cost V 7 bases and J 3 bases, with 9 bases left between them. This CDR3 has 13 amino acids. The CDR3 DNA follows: TGTGCCAGCAACCTCAGGGACACCGGGGAGCTGTTTTTT. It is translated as CASNLRDTGELFF.

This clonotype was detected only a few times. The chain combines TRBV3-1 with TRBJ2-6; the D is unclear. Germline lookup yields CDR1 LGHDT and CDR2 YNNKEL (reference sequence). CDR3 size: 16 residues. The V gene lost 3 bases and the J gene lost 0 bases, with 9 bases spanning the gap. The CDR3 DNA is TGTGCCAGCAGCCATCTTTTCCGCTCTGGGGCCAACGTCCTGACTTTC. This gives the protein CASSHLFRSGANVLTF.

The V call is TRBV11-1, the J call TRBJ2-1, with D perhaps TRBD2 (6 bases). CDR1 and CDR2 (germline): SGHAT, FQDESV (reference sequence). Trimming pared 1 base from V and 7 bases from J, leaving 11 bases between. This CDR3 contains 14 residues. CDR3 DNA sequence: TGTGCCAGCAGCTTAGGGGCTAGCGAGAATGAGCAGTTCTTC. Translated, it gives CASSLGASENEQFF. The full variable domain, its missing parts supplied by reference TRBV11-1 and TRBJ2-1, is EAEVAQSPRYKITEKSQAVAFWCDPISGHATLYWYRQILGQGPELLVQFQDESVVDDSQLPKDRFSAERLKGVDSTLKIQPAELGDSAMYLCASSLGASENEQFFGPGTRLTVL.

This chain's CDR3 is CSVVTQGSSYEQYF. DNA for the CDR3: TGCAGCGTTGTTACGCAGGGTAGCTCCTACGAGCAGTACTTC. This rearrangement joins TRBV29-1 to TRBJ2-7; possibly TRBD1 for D (5 bases). The CDR3 runs 14 residues. Germline CDR1 SQVTM, CDR2 ANQGSEA. V lost 4 bases and J 0 bases, leaving 13 bases between the germline ends.